These 27 T cell receptor beta chains came from one sample sequenced in a study of T-cell reconstitution after alpha-beta-depleted transplantation in children. Preparation of the TCRbeta library was carried out with unique molecular identifiers. Using its own MiXCR run on the PCR reads, TCRdb lists one record per CDR3 protein. The repertoire holds hundreds of thousands of distinct CDR3 sequences, with around 13% as singletons. Here the sequenced sample was PBMCs, taken before TCRalphabeta/CD19-depleted stem cell transplant. The receptors derive from a girl aged 2-10 years with congenital amegakaryocytic thrombocytopenia, due to receive a stem cell transplant.

In this sample, this clonotype turned up a few times. The chain is built from TRBV20-1 and TRBJ2-3; D gene unclear. CDR3 length: 11 amino acids. V lost 6 bases and J 4 bases, leaving 8 bases between the germline ends. Germline loops: CDR1 DFQATT, CDR2 SNEGSKA (reference sequence). CDR3: CSAKIPDTQYF. In DNA form, the CDR3 reads TGCAGTGCCAAGATTCCAGATACGCAGTATTTT.

This clonotype was counted a single time. The junction does not match germline at one end; this may be a read error. V usage is TRBV4-1 and J usage is TRBJ2-7; D possibly matches TRBD1 or TRBD2 (5 bases each). The CDR3 runs to 15 residues. The germline CDR1 and CDR2 sequences are MGHRA and YSYEKL. The CDR3 nucleotides are TGTGCCAGCAGCCCCCGGGACCTCCTCTCCTACGAGCAGTACTTC. This codes for CASSPRDLLSYEQYF.

This clonotype came up a few times. The genes are TRBV27 and TRBJ2-3; D could derive from TRBD1 or TRBD2 (6 bases each). This CDR3 has 18 residues. V dropped 0 bases and J dropped 2 bases, with 18 bases sitting between them. Germline V gives CDR1 MNHEY, CDR2 SMNVEV (reference sequence). This chain's CDR3 is CASSLSGGPGLTTDTQYF. The CDR3 nucleotides read TGTGCCAGCAGTTTATCAGGGGGGCCGGGACTTACCACAGATACGCAGTATTTT.

This clonotype was counted many times. This chain uses TRBV5-1 with TRBJ2-1, with 8 bases fitting TRBD1. J was trimmed by 7 bases and V by 2 bases; bases with no gene match: 11. The CDR3 extends over 16 amino acids. Germline CDR1 reads SGHRS; CDR2 reads YFSETQ. The CDR3, as DNA: TGCGCCAGCAGCTTACTGGGGACAGGTCCTAGGAATGAGCAGTTCTTC. Translation: CASSLLGTGPRNEQFF. The whole variable domain, filled in from reference TRBV5-1 and TRBJ2-1, reads KAGVTQTPRYLIKTRGQQVTLSCSPISGHRSVSWYQQTPGQGLQFLFEYFSETQRNKGNFPGRFSGRQFSNSRSEMNVSTLELGDSALYLCASSLLGTGPRNEQFFGPGTRLTVL.

This clonotype has only a few counts. This sequence joins TRBV28 and TRBJ1-6; D is unclear. Per the germline V gene, CDR1 is MDHEN and CDR2 is SYDVKM. The CDR3 is 11 amino acids. V lost 7 bases to trimming and J lost 10 bases, with 8 bases between them. Written as DNA, the CDR3 is TGTGCCAGCACCGAAGGGTCACCCCTCCACTTT. This translates into CASTEGSPLHF. The full variable domain, its missing parts supplied by reference TRBV28 and TRBJ1-6, is DVKVTQSSRYLVKRTGEKVFLECVQDMDHENMFWYRQDPGLGLRLIYFSYDVKMKEKGDIPEGYSVSREKKERFSLILESASTNQTSMYLCASTEGSPLHFGNGTRLTVT.

The chain has TRBV18 and TRBJ2-4; 10 bases align to TRBD2. In germline, CDR1 is KGHSH, CDR2 LQKENI. The CDR3 totals 17 residues. J gave up 5 bases and V 2 bases, and 9 bases lay outside the gene matches. CDR3 in amino acids: CASSPRLAGVSENIQYF. CDR3 bases: TGTGCCAGCTCACCAAGGCTAGCGGGAGTGAGTGAAAACATTCAGTACTTC.

This clonotype occurred many times. The chain uses TRBV5-6 and TRBJ1-2; D remains ambiguous. Trimming cost V 0 bases and J 3 bases, with 9 bases left between them. This CDR3 is built from 14 residues. Looked up from germline, CDR1 is SGHDT and CDR2 is YYEEEE. The DNA for the CDR3 is TGTGCCAGCAGCTTGGTGGCGTTCGACTATGGCTACACCTTC. Translated, it gives CASSLVAFDYGYTF.

Turning to this clonotype: The junction departs from the called germline gene at one end, perhaps through a read error. The chain employs TRBV6-5 and TRBJ1-3; D gene uncertain. Germline-derived CDR1 and CDR2 are MNHEY and SVGAGI. The CDR3 is 16 residues long. CDR3 bases: TGTGCCAGCAGCTACTCTCAGGCTGCCTCTGGAAACACCATATATTTT. Translated: CASSYSQAASGNTIYF.

This clonotype was seen at least ten times. The chain combines TRBV20-1 with TRBJ1-2; D call uncertain. Germline V gene data show CDR1 as DFQATT and CDR2 as SNEGSKA (reference sequence). The CDR3 is 12 amino acids. Between the trimmed V and J ends, which lost 3 bases and 3 bases, there was a span of 8 bases. CDR3 in amino acids: CSASFPYYGYTF. Written as DNA, the CDR3 is TGCAGTGCTAGTTTTCCGTACTATGGCTACACCTTC.

This clonotype was observed many times. The chain is built from TRBV12-3 or TRBV12-4 and TRBJ1-1; 12 bases are a match to TRBD1. The CDR3 is 13 residues long. The V and J ends lost 3 bases and 11 bases, in that order; junction bases with no gene match: 4. CDR3 DNA sequence: TGTGCCAGCAGTTTGGGACAGGGGGCGAGTGCTTTCTTT. Encoded protein: CASSLGQGASAFF.

This clonotype was seen a few times. The V gene is TRBV20-1, the J gene TRBJ2-1, with 8 positions matching TRBD2. Unmatched junction bases numbered 14, after V lost 5 bases and J lost 8 bases. In germline, CDR1 is DFQATT, CDR2 SNEGSKA (reference sequence). The CDR3 consists of 15 residues. The CDR3 DNA follows: TGCAGTGCTGGTTTGTCCGGCGGGAGGCGGGATGAGCAGTTCTTC. It encodes CSAGLSGGRRDEQFF.

This clonotype was observed many times. The V call is TRBV29-1, the J call TRBJ2-3; 9 bases line up with TRBD2. This CDR3 comprises 21 residues. The trim removed 2 bases at V and 3 bases at J, leaving 24 bases unmatched. Germline CDR1 reads SQVTM; CDR2 reads ANQGSEA. CDR3 in amino acids: CSVEFMVDLGSGRSWTDTQYF. The DNA for the CDR3 is TGCAGCGTTGAATTTATGGTTGATTTGGGTAGCGGGAGAAGTTGGACAGATACGCAGTATTTT.

This clonotype appeared many times. The chain links TRBV20-1 to TRBJ2-1; 10 positions match TRBD2. Germline trimming cut 5 bases from V and 1 base from J; bases unmatched to any gene: 8. Per the germline V gene, CDR1 is DFQATT and CDR2 is SNEGSKA (reference sequence). The CDR3 length is 16 residues. The CDR3 DNA sequence: TGCAGTGCTGATTACGGACTAGCGGTTTCCTACAATGAGCAGTTCTTC. Its translation: CSADYGLAVSYNEQFF.

This clonotype occurred many times. The CDR3: CSASVAGETQYF. CDR3 in DNA: TGCAGTGCTAGTGTAGCGGGAGAGACCCAGTACTTC. The chain uses TRBV20-1 and TRBJ2-5; 7 bases line up with TRBD2. The V and J ends lost 3 bases and 4 bases, in that order; junction bases with no gene match: 2. The CDR3 runs 12 residues. Looked up from germline, CDR1 is DFQATT and CDR2 is SNEGSKA (reference sequence).

This clonotype was seen repeatedly, ten times or more. This chain uses TRBV29-1 with TRBJ2-1, with 8 positions matching TRBD2. Germline V gene data show CDR1 as SQVTM and CDR2 as ANQGSEA. The CDR3 is made up of 16 amino acids. Unmatched junction bases numbered 8, after V lost 2 bases and J lost 2 bases. The CDR3 DNA sequence: TGCAGCGTTGAACTTTTTGGCGGGAGGACCTACAATGAGCAGTTCTTC. It codes for CSVELFGGRTYNEQFF.

A few counts support this clonotype. V gene TRBV15 combines with J gene TRBJ2-1; 10 bases are a match to TRBD2. V shed 5 bases and J 6 bases; nucleotides not matched to a gene: 13. Per the germline V gene, CDR1 is LNHNV and CDR2 is YYDKDF (reference sequence). The length of the CDR3 is 17 residues. The CDR3 DNA is TGTGCCACCAGCTTCATGAGGACTAGCGGACCTCCCAATGAGCAGTTCTTC. Translated: CATSFMRTSGPPNEQFF.

The V and J genes are TRBV12-3 or TRBV12-4 and TRBJ1-1, with TRBD1 identical over 8 bases. This CDR3 region has 16 residues. J gave up 1 base and V 4 bases, and 8 bases lay outside the gene matches. As DNA, the CDR3 is TGTGCCAGCAGTTCCATTGGACAGGGCCCGAACACTGAAGCTTTCTTT. Its translation: CASSSIGQGPNTEAFF.

This clonotype was found a few times. The chain is built from TRBV12-3 or TRBV12-4 and TRBJ2-5; 7 positions match TRBD1. The CDR3 totals 14 residues. With V trimmed by 6 bases and J by 5 bases, 9 bases remained unmatched. CDR3 in DNA: TGTGCCAGCAGGCAAACAGGGGAGTGGGAGACCCAGTACTTC. The encoded protein is CASRQTGEWETQYF.

The J gene is TRBJ2-7, the V gene TRBV5-6, with 9 bases lining up with TRBD1. Germline CDR1 and CDR2: SGHDT and YYEEEE. V lost 5 bases, J lost 3 bases, and 6 bases stayed unmatched. This CDR3 comprises 14 residues. CDR3 DNA: TGTGCCAGCAGGAGGACAGGGGCTAACTACGAGCAGTACTTC. This sequence encodes CASRRTGANYEQYF.

With respect to this clonotype: A read error may produce the germline difference seen at one junction end. The J gene is TRBJ2-7, the V gene TRBV20-1; TRBD2 matches 7 bases. The CDR3 spans 11 residues. Germline V gene data show CDR1 as DFQATT and CDR2 as SNEGSKA (reference sequence). The CDR3 DNA follows: TGCAGTGCTAGAAGGGACTACGAGCTGTACTTC. Translated, it gives CSARRDYELYF.

This clonotype was observed many times. The V gene is TRBV12-3 or TRBV12-4, the J gene TRBJ2-1; TRBD1 is a possible D gene (5 bases). This CDR3 spans 12 amino acids. The V gene lost 3 bases and the J gene lost 11 bases, with 11 bases spanning the gap. The CDR3 protein is CASSFNAGQQFF. CDR3 nucleotides: TGTGCCAGCAGTTTTAACGCAGGGCAGCAGTTCTTC.

This clonotype was observed a handful of times. This chain uses TRBV9 with TRBJ2-1; TRBD2 agrees at 7 bases. CDR3 length: 16 residues. From germline, CDR1 is SGDLS and CDR2 YYNGEE. Trimming removed 0 bases from V and 8 bases from J; junction bases left unmatched: 11. CDR3 sequence (DNA): TGTGCCAGCAGCGTAGGAGTCGTCCGCGGGGGTGATGAGCAGTTCTTC. The encoded protein is CASSVGVVRGGDEQFF.

At least ten counts were recorded for this clonotype. V and J are TRBV5-1 and TRBJ2-3, with TRBD2 as a possible D gene (5 bases). The germline gives CDR1 SGHRS, CDR2 YFSETQ. Trimming shortened V by 5 bases and J by 4 bases, and 14 bases separated the two germline ends. This CDR3 spans 14 amino acids. This CDR3 is CASSTEERADTQYF. The CDR3 DNA reads as TGCGCCAGCAGTACGGAAGAGAGGGCAGATACGCAGTATTTT.

This clonotype appeared many times. This rearrangement joins TRBV5-1 to TRBJ2-3; 7 bases match TRBD1. The CDR3 consists of 15 residues. From germline, CDR1 is SGHRS and CDR2 YFSETQ. V gave up 0 bases and J gave up 3 bases; unmatched junction bases: 4. This CDR3 is CASSLADRRTDTQYF. DNA of the CDR3: TGCGCCAGCAGCTTGGCGGACAGGAGGACAGATACGCAGTATTTT.

V and J are TRBV6-2 or TRBV6-3 and TRBJ1-1; D not resolved. Trimming took off 6 bases at V and 3 bases at J, with 20 bases between the two ends. The CDR3 covers 16 residues. The V gene's germline CDR1 is MNHEY and CDR2 SVGEGT. CDR3 nucleotide sequence: TGTGCCAGCAGCCCCCAGTCAGAACGGTCTGACACTGAAGCTTTCTTT. Its protein product is CASSPQSERSDTEAFF.

This clonotype came up a few times. CDR3 sequence: CATSPGRNTEAFF. The CDR3 DNA sequence: TGTGCCACCAGTCCGGGTCGGAACACTGAAGCTTTCTTT. This sequence joins TRBV15 and TRBJ1-1, with D hard to call. The V end lost 6 bases, the J end lost 1 base, and 9 bases lay between the germline ends. The germline gives CDR1 LNHNV, CDR2 YYDKDF (reference sequence). There are 13 residues in the CDR3.

This clonotype showed up many times. This rearrangement joins TRBV12-3 or TRBV12-4 to TRBJ2-1, with TRBD2 as a possible D gene (6 bases). The CDR3 spans 13 residues. V dropped 7 bases and J dropped 9 bases, with 16 bases sitting between them. The CDR3 here is CASTSEQWGEQFF. The CDR3, as DNA: TGTGCCAGCACTAGCGAACAATGGGGTGAGCAGTTCTTC.